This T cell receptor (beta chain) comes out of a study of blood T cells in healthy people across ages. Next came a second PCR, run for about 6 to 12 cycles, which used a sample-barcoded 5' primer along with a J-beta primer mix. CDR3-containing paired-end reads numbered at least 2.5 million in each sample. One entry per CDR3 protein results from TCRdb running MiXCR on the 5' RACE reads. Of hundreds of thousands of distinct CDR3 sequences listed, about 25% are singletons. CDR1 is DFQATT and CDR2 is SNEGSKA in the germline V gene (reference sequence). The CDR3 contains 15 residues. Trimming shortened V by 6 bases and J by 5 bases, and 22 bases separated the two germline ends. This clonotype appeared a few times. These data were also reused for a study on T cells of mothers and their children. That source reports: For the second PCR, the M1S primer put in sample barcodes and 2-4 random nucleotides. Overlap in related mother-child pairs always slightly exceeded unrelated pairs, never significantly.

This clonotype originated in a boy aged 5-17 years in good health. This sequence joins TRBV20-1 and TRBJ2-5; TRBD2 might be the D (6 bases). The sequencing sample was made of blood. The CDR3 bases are TGCAGTGCAGGATCTAGCGCGGGAATCGGGGAGACCCAGTACTTC. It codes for CSAGSSAGIGETQYF.